The clone carrying this TCR beta chain was observed a handful of times. The antigen is unknown. This entry belongs to a study of T-cell memory formation after mild COVID-19. General study points: Clones that contracted from day 15 to 85 had balanced CD4/CD8; later expanders were CD4+ biased.

This CDR3 is 13 amino acids long. The V segment lost 5 bases and the J segment 5 bases; nucleotides outside the gene matches: 4. The germline CDR1 and CDR2 sequences are SGHVS and FNYEAQ. TCRdb reanalysed the 5' RACE reads using MiXCR and keeps one entry per CDR3 protein. The sample has 150,000 to 200,000 distinct CDR3 sequences; around 13% are singletons. This sequence joins TRBV7-6 and TRBJ2-7, with TRBD1 identical over 9 bases. Sequenced input: PBMCs or a T cell subset sorted from them (not recorded which). This TCR derives from an adult woman who had mild COVID-19 (a few samples of this study predate the infection). Cell type and time point are not known. CDR3: CASSPRTGDEQYF. CDR3 coding DNA: TGTGCCAGCAGCCCCCGGACAGGGGACGAGCAGTACTTC.